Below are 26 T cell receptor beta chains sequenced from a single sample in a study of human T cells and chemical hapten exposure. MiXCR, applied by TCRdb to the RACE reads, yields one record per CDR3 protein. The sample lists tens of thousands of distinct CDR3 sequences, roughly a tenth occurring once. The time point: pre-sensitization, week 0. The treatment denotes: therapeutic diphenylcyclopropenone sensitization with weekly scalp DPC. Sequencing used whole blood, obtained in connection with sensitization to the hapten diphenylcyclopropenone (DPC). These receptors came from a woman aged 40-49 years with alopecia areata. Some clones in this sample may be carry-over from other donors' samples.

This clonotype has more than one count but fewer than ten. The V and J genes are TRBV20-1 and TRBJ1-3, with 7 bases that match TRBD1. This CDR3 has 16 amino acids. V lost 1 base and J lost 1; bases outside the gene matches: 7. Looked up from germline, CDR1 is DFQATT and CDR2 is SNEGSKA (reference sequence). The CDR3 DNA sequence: TGCAGTGCTAGAGGAAACACAGGGGTTTCTGGAAACACCATATATTTT. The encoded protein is CSARGNTGVSGNTIYF.

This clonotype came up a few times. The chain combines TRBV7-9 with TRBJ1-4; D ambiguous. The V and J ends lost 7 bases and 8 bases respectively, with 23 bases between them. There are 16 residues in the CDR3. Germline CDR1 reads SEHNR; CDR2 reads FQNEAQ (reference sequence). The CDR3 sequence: CASTNPLGAAQEKLFF. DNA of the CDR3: TGTGCCAGCACAAACCCCCTGGGTGCCGCCCAGGAAAAACTGTTTTTT.

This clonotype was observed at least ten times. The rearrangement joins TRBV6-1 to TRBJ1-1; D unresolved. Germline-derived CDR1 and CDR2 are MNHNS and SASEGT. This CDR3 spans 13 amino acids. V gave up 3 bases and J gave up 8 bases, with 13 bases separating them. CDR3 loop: CASSEVGPYEAFF. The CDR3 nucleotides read TGTGCCAGCAGTGAGGTAGGGCCTTACGAAGCTTTCTTT.

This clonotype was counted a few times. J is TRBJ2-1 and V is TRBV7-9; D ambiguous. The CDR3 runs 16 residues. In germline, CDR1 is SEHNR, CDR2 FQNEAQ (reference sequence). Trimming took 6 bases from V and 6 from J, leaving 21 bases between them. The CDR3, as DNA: TGTGCCAGCAGTCAACACCGGGCCCCGGCGTCCAATGAGCAGTTCTTC. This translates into CASSQHRAPASNEQFF.

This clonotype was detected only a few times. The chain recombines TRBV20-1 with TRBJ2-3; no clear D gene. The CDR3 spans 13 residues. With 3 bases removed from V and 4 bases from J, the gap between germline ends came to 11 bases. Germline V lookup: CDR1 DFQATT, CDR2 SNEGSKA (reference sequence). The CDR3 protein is CSARRGVSDTQYF. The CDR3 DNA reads TGCAGTGCTAGGAGAGGAGTCTCAGATACGCAGTATTTT.

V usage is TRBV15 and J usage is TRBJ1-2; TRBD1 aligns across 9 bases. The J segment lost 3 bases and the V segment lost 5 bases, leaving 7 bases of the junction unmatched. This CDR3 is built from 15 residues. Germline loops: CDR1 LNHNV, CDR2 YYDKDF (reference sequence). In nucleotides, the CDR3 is TGTGCCACCAGCTTACCGGGACAGGGCCACTATGGCTACACCTTC. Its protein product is CATSLPGQGHYGYTF.

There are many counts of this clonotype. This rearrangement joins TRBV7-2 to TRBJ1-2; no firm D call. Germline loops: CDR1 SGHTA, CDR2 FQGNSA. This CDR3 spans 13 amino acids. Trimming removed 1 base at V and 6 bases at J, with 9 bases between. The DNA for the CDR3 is TGTGCCAGCAGCTTAGGTTCGTTTGATGGCTACACCTTC. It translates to CASSLGSFDGYTF.

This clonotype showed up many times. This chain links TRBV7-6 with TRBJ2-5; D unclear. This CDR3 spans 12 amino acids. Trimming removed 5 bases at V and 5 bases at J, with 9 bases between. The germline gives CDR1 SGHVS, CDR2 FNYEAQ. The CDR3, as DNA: TGTGCCAGCAGCCCCCCGAGGGAGACCCAGTACTTC. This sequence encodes CASSPPRETQYF.

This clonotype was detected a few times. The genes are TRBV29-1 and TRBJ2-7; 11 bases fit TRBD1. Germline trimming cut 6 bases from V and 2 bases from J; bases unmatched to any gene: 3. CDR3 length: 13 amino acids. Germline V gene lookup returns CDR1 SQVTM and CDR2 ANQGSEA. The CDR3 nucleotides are TGCAGCGTCCCGGGACAGGGGGCCTACGAGCAGTACTTC. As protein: CSVPGQGAYEQYF.

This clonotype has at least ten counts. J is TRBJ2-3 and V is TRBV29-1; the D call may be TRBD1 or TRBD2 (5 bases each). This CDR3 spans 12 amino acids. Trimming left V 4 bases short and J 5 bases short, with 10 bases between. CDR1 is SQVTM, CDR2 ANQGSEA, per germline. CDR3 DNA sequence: TGCAGCGTTGCGGGGCAGGGAGATACGCAGTATTTT. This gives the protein CSVAGQGDTQYF.

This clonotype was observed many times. As DNA, the CDR3 is TGTGCCATCAGTAGGCCAGGGAAAGAGACCCAGTACTTC. Amino acids: CAISRPGKETQYF. J is TRBJ2-5 and V is TRBV10-3; tentatively, D is TRBD1 (5 bases). V was clipped by 5 bases and J by 3 bases, with 10 bases between them. Germline lookup yields CDR1 ENHRY and CDR2 SYGVKD. This CDR3 is 13 amino acids long.

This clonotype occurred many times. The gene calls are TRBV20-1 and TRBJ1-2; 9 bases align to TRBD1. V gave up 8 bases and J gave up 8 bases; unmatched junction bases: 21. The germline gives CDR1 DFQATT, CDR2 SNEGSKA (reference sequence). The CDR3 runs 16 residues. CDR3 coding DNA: TGCAGTCTCTACTCGGGACAGGGCGCTTACTCGGGCGGCTACACCTTC. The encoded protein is CSLYSGQGAYSGGYTF.

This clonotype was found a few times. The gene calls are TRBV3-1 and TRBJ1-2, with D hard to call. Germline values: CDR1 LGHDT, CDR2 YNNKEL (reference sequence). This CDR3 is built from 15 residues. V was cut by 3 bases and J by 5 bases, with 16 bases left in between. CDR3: CASSQDPVRSYGYTF. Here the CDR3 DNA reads TGTGCCAGCAGCCAGGACCCGGTCCGAAGTTATGGCTACACCTTC.

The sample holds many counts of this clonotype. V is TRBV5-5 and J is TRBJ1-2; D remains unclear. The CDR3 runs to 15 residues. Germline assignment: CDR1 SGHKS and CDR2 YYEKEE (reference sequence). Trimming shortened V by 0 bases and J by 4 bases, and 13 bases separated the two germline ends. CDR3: CASSLGRITTYGYTF. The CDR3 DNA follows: TGTGCCAGCAGCTTGGGACGGATTACTACCTATGGCTACACCTTC.

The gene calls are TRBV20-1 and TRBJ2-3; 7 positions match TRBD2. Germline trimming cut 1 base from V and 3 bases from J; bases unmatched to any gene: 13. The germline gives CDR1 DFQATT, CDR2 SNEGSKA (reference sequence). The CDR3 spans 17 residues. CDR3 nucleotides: TGCAGTGCTAGAGCCTATGCATCCCTAGCGGTTACAGATACGCAGTATTTT. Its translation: CSARAYASLAVTDTQYF.

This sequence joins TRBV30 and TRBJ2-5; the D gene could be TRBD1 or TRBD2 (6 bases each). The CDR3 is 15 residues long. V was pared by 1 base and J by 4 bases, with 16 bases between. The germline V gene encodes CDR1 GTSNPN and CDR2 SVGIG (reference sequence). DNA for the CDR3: TGTGCCTGGAGTGCCGGAGGGCTAGGGGGAGAGACCCAGTACTTC. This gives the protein CAWSAGGLGGETQYF. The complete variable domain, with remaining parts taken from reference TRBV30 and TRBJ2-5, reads SQTIHQWPATLVQPVGSPLSLECTVEGTSNPNLYWYRQAAGRGLQLLFYSVGIGQISSEVPQNLSASRPQDRQFILSSKKLLLSDSGFYLCAWSAGGLGGETQYFGPGTRLLVL.

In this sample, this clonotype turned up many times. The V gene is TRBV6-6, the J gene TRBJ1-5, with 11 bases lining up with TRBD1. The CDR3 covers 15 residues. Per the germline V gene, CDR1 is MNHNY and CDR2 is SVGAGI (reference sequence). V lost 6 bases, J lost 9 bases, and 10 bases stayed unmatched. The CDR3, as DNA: TGTGCCAGCAGGACGGGGACAGGGGGAATTCGGCCCCAGCATTTT. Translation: CASRTGTGGIRPQHF.

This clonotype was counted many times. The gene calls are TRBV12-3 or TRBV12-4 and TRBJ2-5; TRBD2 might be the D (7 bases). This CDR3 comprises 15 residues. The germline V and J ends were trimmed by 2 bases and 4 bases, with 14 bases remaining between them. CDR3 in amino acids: CASSLMWGGGETQYF. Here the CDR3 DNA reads TGTGCCAGCAGTTTAATGTGGGGAGGGGGAGAGACCCAGTACTTC.

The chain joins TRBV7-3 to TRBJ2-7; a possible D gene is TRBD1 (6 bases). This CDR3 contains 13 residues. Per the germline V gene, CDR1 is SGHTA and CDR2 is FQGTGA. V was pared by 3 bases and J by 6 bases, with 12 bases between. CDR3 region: CASSFQQGAEQYF. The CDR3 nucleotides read TGTGCCAGCAGCTTCCAACAGGGTGCCGAGCAGTACTTC.

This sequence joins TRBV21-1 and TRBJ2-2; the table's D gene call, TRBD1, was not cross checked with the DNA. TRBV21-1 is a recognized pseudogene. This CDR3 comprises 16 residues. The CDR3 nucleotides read TGTACCAGCAGCAAAGGGGGACAACCGAACACCGGGGAGCTGTTTTTT. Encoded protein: CTSSKGGQPNTGELFF.

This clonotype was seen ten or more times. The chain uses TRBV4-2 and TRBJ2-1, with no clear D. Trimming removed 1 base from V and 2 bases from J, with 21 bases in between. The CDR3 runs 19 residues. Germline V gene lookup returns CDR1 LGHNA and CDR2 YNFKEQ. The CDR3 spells CASSQAVHVQSATYNEQFF. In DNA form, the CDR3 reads TGTGCCAGCAGCCAAGCAGTGCATGTCCAATCTGCAACCTACAATGAGCAGTTCTTC.

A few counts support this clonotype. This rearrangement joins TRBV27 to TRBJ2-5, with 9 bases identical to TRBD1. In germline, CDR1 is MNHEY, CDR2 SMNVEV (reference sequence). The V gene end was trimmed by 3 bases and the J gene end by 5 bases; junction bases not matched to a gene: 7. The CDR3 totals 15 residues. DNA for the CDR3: TGTGCCAGCAGTTTGTCGACAGGGGGGGCGGAGACCCAGTACTTC. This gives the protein CASSLSTGGAETQYF.

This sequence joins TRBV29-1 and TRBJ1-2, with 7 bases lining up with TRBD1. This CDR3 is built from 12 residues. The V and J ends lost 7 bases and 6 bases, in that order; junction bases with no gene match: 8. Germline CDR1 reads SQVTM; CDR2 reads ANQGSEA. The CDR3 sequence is CSAGGTAHGYTF. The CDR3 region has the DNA TGCAGCGCTGGGGGGACAGCCCATGGCTACACCTTC.

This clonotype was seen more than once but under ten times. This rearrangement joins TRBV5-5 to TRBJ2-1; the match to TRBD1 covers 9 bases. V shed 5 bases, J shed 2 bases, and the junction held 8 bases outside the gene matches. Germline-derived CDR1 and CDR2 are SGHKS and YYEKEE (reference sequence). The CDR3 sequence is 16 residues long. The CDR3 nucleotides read TGTGCCAGCAGTCAGGGTCGACAGGGGGCCTACAATGAGCAGTTCTTC. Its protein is CASSQGRQGAYNEQFF.

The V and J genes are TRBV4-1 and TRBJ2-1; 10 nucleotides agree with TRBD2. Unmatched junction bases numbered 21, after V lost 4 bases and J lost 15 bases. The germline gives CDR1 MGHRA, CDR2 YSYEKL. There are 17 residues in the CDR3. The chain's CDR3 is CASSRDGQLLLAGAPFF. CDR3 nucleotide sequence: TGCGCCAGCAGCCGAGATGGACAGCTCCTTCTAGCGGGGGCCCCGTTCTTC.

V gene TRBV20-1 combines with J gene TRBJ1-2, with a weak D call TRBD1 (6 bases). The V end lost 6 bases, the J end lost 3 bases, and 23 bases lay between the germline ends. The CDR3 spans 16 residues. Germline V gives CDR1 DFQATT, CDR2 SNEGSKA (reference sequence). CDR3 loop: CSAPLPDRSLHYGYTF. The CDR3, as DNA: TGCAGTGCCCCACTCCCGGACAGATCCCTCCACTATGGCTACACCTTC.